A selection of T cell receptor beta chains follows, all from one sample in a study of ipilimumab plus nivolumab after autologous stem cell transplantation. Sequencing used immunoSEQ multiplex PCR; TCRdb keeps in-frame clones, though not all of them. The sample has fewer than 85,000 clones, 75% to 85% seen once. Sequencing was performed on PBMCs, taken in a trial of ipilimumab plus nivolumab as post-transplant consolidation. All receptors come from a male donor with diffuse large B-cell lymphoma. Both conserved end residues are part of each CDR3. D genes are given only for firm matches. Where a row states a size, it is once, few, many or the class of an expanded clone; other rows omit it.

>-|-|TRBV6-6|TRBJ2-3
CASSYFRTTSTDTQYF
TGTGCCAGCAGTTACTTCCGGACTACTAGCACAGATACGCAGTATTTT
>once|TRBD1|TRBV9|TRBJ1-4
CASGGTGGNWDEKLFF
TGTGCCAGCGGGGGGACAGGGGGCAATTGGGATGAAAAACTGTTTTTT
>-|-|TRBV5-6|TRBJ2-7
CASSWGTTNEQYF
TGTGCCAGCAGCTGGGGGACCACCAACGAGCAGTACTTC
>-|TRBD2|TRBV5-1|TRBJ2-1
CASSPGLGGEQFF
TGCGCCAGCAGCCCCGGACTAGGCGGTGAGCAGTTCTTC
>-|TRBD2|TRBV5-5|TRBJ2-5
CASSPGGRGTQYF
TGTGCCAGCAGCCCGGGGGGGCGGGGGACCCAGTACTTC
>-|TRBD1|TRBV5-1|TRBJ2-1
CASSPQGYGSNEQFF
TGCGCCAGCAGCCCACAGGGGTATGGTTCGAATGAGCAGTTCTTC
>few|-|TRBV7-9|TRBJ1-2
CASSLAQARGYTF
TGTGCCAGCAGCTTGGCGCAGGCCCGCGGCTACACCTTC
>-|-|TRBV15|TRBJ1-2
CATSREGRGQHYTF
TGTGCCACCAGCAGAGAAGGCAGAGGGCAACACTACACCTTC
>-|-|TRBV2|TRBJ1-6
CASRDSTGSRSPLHF
TGTGCCAGCAGGGACTCCACAGGGTCCCGTTCACCCCTCCACTTT
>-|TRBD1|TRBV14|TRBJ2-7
CASRHTGTGIREQYF
TGTGCCAGCAGACACACCGGGACAGGGATCCGCGAGCAGTACTTC
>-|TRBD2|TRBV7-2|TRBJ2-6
CASSPQRGAGANVLTF
TGTGCCAGCAGCCCGCAGCGGGGGGCTGGGGCCAACGTCCTGACTTTC
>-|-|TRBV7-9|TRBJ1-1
CASSPQYPVGAFF
TGTGCCAGCAGCCCCCAGTACCCAGTAGGAGCTTTCTTT
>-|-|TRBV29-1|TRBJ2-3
CSAPDRYTDTQYF
TGCAGCGCCCCAGACAGATACACAGATACGCAGTATTTT
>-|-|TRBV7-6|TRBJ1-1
CASSLRDGLNTEAFF
TGTGCCAGCAGCCTACGGGACGGTTTGAACACTGAAGCTTTCTTT